Below, 30 T cell receptor beta chains from the same sample are listed, as sequenced in a study of CD8 T cells in Susac syndrome. RNA, at about 0.45 to 1 ug, was reverse transcribed with random hexamers. TCRdb re-called the immunoSEQ multiplex PCR reads through MiXCR, storing one row per CDR3 protein. The profile shows approximately 260,000 distinct CDR3 sequences, 90% to 97% of them singletons. Sequenced: CD4+ T cells from PBMCs. The source is a human donor with Susac syndrome.

Here the CDR3 reads CASSQTTSGGVFF. CDR3 nucleotide sequence: TGTGCCAGCAGCCAAACCACTAGCGGGGGGGTTTTCTTC. This chain links TRBV3-1 with TRBJ2-1; 13 nucleotides align to TRBD2. V gave up 2 bases and J gave up 16 bases; unmatched junction bases: 5. There are 13 residues in the CDR3. Germline V gene sequence: CDR1 LGHDT, CDR2 YNNKEL (reference sequence).

The genes are TRBV28 and TRBJ1-5, with no clear D. The length of the CDR3 is 14 residues. Trimming shortened V by 6 bases and J by 8 bases, and 17 bases separated the two germline ends. In germline, CDR1 is MDHEN, CDR2 SYDVKM. In nucleotides, the CDR3 is TGTGCCAGCAGCTCCCCCGGCCCATGGGAGCCCCAGCATTTT. It yields the protein CASSSPGPWEPQHF.

V usage is TRBV12-3 or TRBV12-4 and J usage is TRBJ2-3; 11 bases align to TRBD2. The length of the CDR3 is 14 residues. V shed 6 bases, J shed 9 bases, and the junction held 8 bases outside the gene matches. This chain's CDR3 is CASRIGLAGLTQYF. The CDR3, as DNA: TGTGCCAGCAGGATAGGACTAGCGGGTCTGACGCAGTATTTT.

The chain joins TRBV2 to TRBJ2-5; D may be TRBD1 (6 bases). This CDR3 spans 15 amino acids. The ends were cut back, 5 bases at V and 5 bases at J, with 18 bases in the middle. The germline V gene has CDR1 SNHLY and CDR2 FYNNEI. The CDR3 DNA is TGTGCCAGCAGTCGCTCCGGGACATCGATGGAGACCCAGTACTTC. This encodes CASSRSGTSMETQYF. The whole variable domain, filled in from reference TRBV2 and TRBJ2-5, reads EPEVTQTPSHQVTQMGQEVILRCVPISNHLYFYWYRQILGQKVEFLVSFYNNEISEKSEIFDDQFSVERPDGSNFTLKIRSTKLEDSAMYFCASSRSGTSMETQYFGPGTRLLVL.

V and J are TRBV27 and TRBJ2-1, with 7 nucleotides matching TRBD2. Germline values: CDR1 MNHEY, CDR2 SMNVEV (reference sequence). This CDR3 contains 15 residues. The trim removed 5 bases at V and 8 bases at J, leaving 12 bases unmatched. As DNA, the CDR3 is TGTGCCAGCAGTGGAGTCGGACTAGGTGTCGATGAGCAGTTCTTC. Residues: CASSGVGLGVDEQFF.

J is TRBJ2-1 and V is TRBV11-2, with 10 nucleotides matching TRBD2. Germline CDR1 and CDR2: SGHAT and FQNNGV. J gave up 2 bases and V 0 bases, and 4 bases lay outside the gene matches. The CDR3 runs 17 residues. The CDR3 DNA follows: TGTGCCAGCAGCTTAGAAAGTAGCGGGAGGCCCTACAATGAGCAGTTCTTC. It is translated as CASSLESSGRPYNEQFF. Filled out from reference TRBV11-2 and TRBJ2-1, the complete variable domain reads EAGVAQSPRYKIIEKRQSVAFWCNPISGHATLYWYQQILGQGPKLLIQFQNNGVVDDSQLPKDRFSAERLKGVDSTLKIQPAKLEDSAVYLCASSLESSGRPYNEQFFGPGTRLTVL.

The chain uses TRBV28 and TRBJ2-7; 11 nucleotides agree with TRBD2. CDR3 size: 15 residues. V trimming: 4 bases; J trimming: 3 bases; junction bases outside the gene matches: 5. Germline CDR1 MDHEN, CDR2 SYDVKM. CDR3 nucleotide sequence: TGTGCCAGCAGTTCTAGCGGGAGGTATGACTACGAGCAGTACTTC. The encoded protein is CASSSSGRYDYEQYF.

This chain joins TRBV9 and TRBJ2-1, with 11 bases identical to TRBD2. The germline V gene encodes CDR1 SGDLS and CDR2 YYNGEE. The J segment lost 7 bases and the V segment lost 4 bases, leaving 13 bases of the junction unmatched. This CDR3 is 17 amino acids long. The CDR3 is CASSPRRASGGINEQFF. CDR3 bases: TGTGCCAGCAGCCCCCGACGGGCTAGCGGGGGGATTAATGAGCAGTTCTTC.

V is TRBV29-1 and J is TRBJ2-5, with 7 bases matching TRBD1. The junction had 11 bases not matched to a gene; V was cut back by 7 bases and J by 0 bases. Per germline, CDR1 SQVTM and CDR2 ANQGSEA. CDR3 length: 15 amino acids. Here the CDR3 reads CSAADDRADQETQYF. Here the CDR3 DNA reads TGCAGCGCCGCGGATGACAGGGCGGACCAAGAGACCCAGTACTTC.

The chain employs TRBV4-2 and TRBJ2-2; TRBD2 might be the D (6 bases). The CDR3 sequence is 16 residues long. The V and J ends lost 2 bases and 0 bases respectively, with 10 bases between them. From germline, CDR1 is LGHNA and CDR2 YNFKEQ. CDR3 in DNA: TGTGCCAGCAGCCAATCCGGGACTCCGAACACCGGGGAGCTGTTTTTT. Protein sequence: CASSQSGTPNTGELFF.

V and J are TRBV7-2 and TRBJ1-5; D is possibly TRBD1 (5 bases). Germline CDR1 is SGHTA and CDR2 is FQGNSA. The CDR3 runs 12 residues. V was clipped by 6 bases and J by 6 bases, with 9 bases between them. In nucleotides, the CDR3 is TGTGCCAGCAGTCGGGGACGTCAGCCCCAGCATTTT. Translating it yields CASSRGRQPQHF.

The V call is TRBV20-1, the J call TRBJ2-1; TRBD2 aligns across 8 bases. This CDR3 has 15 amino acids. The V and J ends lost 5 bases and 9 bases, in that order; junction bases with no gene match: 15. Germline V gene sequence: CDR1 DFQATT, CDR2 SNEGSKA (reference sequence). CDR3 protein: CSAPDQAGALGEQFF. The CDR3 bases are TGCAGTGCTCCCGATCAAGCGGGGGCTTTAGGTGAGCAGTTCTTC.

This clonotype was detected only once. The rearrangement links TRBV25-1 to TRBJ2-1; 9 bases agree with TRBD1. There are 15 residues in the CDR3. Germline lookup yields CDR1 MGHDK and CDR2 SYGVNS. V gave up 8 bases and J gave up 8 bases; unmatched junction bases: 13. The CDR3 loop reads CASAPRGTGYHEQFF. The DNA for the CDR3 is TGTGCCAGCGCCCCAAGGGGGACAGGGTATCATGAGCAGTTCTTC.

This clonotype appeared a single time. The genes are TRBV7-6 and TRBJ2-3; D is ambiguous. The germline V gene has CDR1 SGHVS and CDR2 FNYEAQ. V was clipped by 1 base and J by 2 bases, with 10 bases between them. CDR3 length: 15 residues. In nucleotides, the CDR3 is TGTGCCAGCAGCTTAGTCAGTGGGATCACAGATACGCAGTATTTT. Its protein product is CASSLVSGITDTQYF.

This CDR3 is CASSIGPQETQYF. The CDR3, as DNA: TGTGCCAGCAGCATAGGACCTCAAGAGACCCAGTACTTC. This chain uses TRBV11-2 with TRBJ2-5; D remains unclear. This CDR3 is 13 amino acids long. Trimming stripped 5 bases from V and 2 bases from J, with 9 bases between. CDR1 and CDR2 (germline): SGHAT, FQNNGV.

This clonotype was seen a single time. The CDR3 coding sequence is TGTGCCAGCAGTTACCAACGTCCGGGCCATGGCTACACCTTC. Residues: CASSYQRPGHGYTF. The chain couples TRBV27 to TRBJ1-2; no clear D. V was pared by 4 bases and J by 6 bases, with 15 bases between. The CDR3 has 14 amino acids. CDR1 MNHEY and CDR2 SMNVEV come from the germline V gene (reference sequence).

The chain carries TRBV5-5 and TRBJ2-1, with TRBD2 matching over 13 bases. There are 15 residues in the CDR3. Trimming at V came to 4 bases and at J to 7 bases, leaving 5 bases not matched to a gene. CDR1 is SGHKS and CDR2 is YYEKEE in the germline V gene (reference sequence). The chain's CDR3 is CASSIGLAGANEQFF. CDR3 nucleotides: TGTGCCAGCAGCATTGGACTAGCGGGAGCAAATGAGCAGTTCTTC.

The V call is TRBV30, the J call TRBJ1-5; D is unclear. Germline V gene lookup returns CDR1 GTSNPN and CDR2 SVGIG (reference sequence). Trimming took 0 bases from V and 5 from J, leaving 8 bases between them. The length of the CDR3 is 13 residues. CDR3 sequence (DNA): TGTGCCTGGAGTGTACGGTTCGATCAGCCCCAGCATTTT. Encoded protein: CAWSVRFDQPQHF.

V and J are TRBV9 and TRBJ2-5; the D call may be TRBD1 or TRBD2 (5 bases each). Deletions cut 3 bases from V and 4 bases from J, with 13 bases between. The CDR3 consists of 14 residues. Germline V gene lookup returns CDR1 SGDLS and CDR2 YYNGEE. CDR3 residues: CASSGQTEGETQYF. In nucleotides, the CDR3 is TGTGCCAGCAGCGGACAGACAGAGGGAGAGACCCAGTACTTC.

The chain joins TRBV20-1 to TRBJ2-5, with 8 bases fitting TRBD2. V was clipped by 0 bases and J by 3 bases; unmatched bases: 6. The CDR3 is made up of 15 amino acids. Germline CDR1 reads DFQATT; CDR2 reads SNEGSKA (reference sequence). CDR3 region: CSARDSAGGKETQYF. CDR3 DNA: TGCAGTGCTAGAGATTCGGCGGGAGGTAAAGAGACCCAGTACTTC.

The V call is TRBV29-1, the J call TRBJ2-7; possibly TRBD1 or TRBD2 for D (5 bases each). This CDR3 spans 14 amino acids. Germline V gene lookup returns CDR1 SQVTM and CDR2 ANQGSEA. The V gene lost 6 bases and the J gene lost 1 base, with 16 bases spanning the gap. The CDR3 DNA is TGCAGCGTGGCCCGGGACGGCGCATCCTACGAGCAGTACTTC. This sequence encodes CSVARDGASYEQYF.

The rearrangement uses TRBV20-1 and TRBJ2-7; 7 positions agree with TRBD2. The V gene's germline CDR1 is DFQATT and CDR2 SNEGSKA (reference sequence). The CDR3 spans 14 residues. The J segment lost 3 bases and the V segment lost 4 bases, leaving 9 bases of the junction unmatched. CDR3 nucleotide sequence: TGCAGTGCTAAGACTAGCTTACGTAACTACGAGCAGTACTTC. It yields the protein CSAKTSLRNYEQYF.

This clonotype came up a few times. V is TRBV7-9 and J is TRBJ2-3, with D possibly matching TRBD1 (6 bases). Trimming took off 3 bases at V and 0 bases at J, with 7 bases between the two ends. The germline V gene has CDR1 SEHNR and CDR2 FQNEAQ (reference sequence). The CDR3 spans 14 residues. CDR3 nucleotide sequence: TGTGCCAGCAGCTTGGGGGCTAGCACAGATACGCAGTATTTT. Amino acid sequence: CASSLGASTDTQYF.

V is TRBV29-1 and J is TRBJ2-5; D might be TRBD1 (6 bases). This CDR3 region has 20 residues. From germline, CDR1 is SQVTM and CDR2 ANQGSEA. Trimming stripped 0 bases from V and 2 bases from J, with 28 bases between. CDR3 residues: CSVEDVDPGWDILPQETQYF. As DNA, the CDR3 is TGCAGCGTTGAAGATGTCGATCCGGGCTGGGACATTTTGCCTCAAGAGACCCAGTACTTC.

The J gene is TRBJ2-2, the V gene TRBV30; 7 bases line up with TRBD2. With 0 bases clipped from V and 5 bases from J, the junction kept 3 bases outside the gene matches. The germline V gene has CDR1 GTSNPN and CDR2 SVGIG (reference sequence). This CDR3 region has 14 residues. The CDR3, as DNA: TGTGCCTGGAGTGTACGGACTAGTACCGGGGAGCTGTTTTTT. Protein sequence: CAWSVRTSTGELFF. The full variable domain, rest sourced from reference TRBV30 and TRBJ2-2, is SQTIHQWPATLVQPVGSPLSLECTVEGTSNPNLYWYRQAAGRGLQLLFYSVGIGQISSEVPQNLSASRPQDRQFILSSKKLLLSDSGFYLCAWSVRTSTGELFFGEGSRLTVL.

J is TRBJ1-2 and V is TRBV29-1; 9 nucleotides agree with TRBD1. With 7 bases clipped from V and 0 bases from J, the junction kept 6 bases outside the gene matches. This CDR3 is 14 amino acids long. Germline V gene lookup returns CDR1 SQVTM and CDR2 ANQGSEA. The CDR3 spells CSGGQGGSNYGYTF. The CDR3 region has the DNA TGCAGCGGGGGACAGGGAGGATCTAACTATGGCTACACCTTC.

The chain employs TRBV20-1 and TRBJ1-4, with a weak D call TRBD1 (5 bases). The length of the CDR3 is 14 residues. Trimming took off 6 bases at V and 5 bases at J, with 16 bases between the two ends. Germline CDR1 and CDR2: DFQATT and SNEGSKA (reference sequence). DNA of the CDR3: TGCAGTGCGATTAGCGGGACGGCAAATGAAAAACTGTTTTTT. It codes for CSAISGTANEKLFF.

This clonotype was seen once. V is TRBV24-1 and J is TRBJ2-2, with a tentative D call TRBD1 (6 bases). Germline V gives CDR1 KGHDR, CDR2 SFDVKD. The germline V and J ends were trimmed by 8 bases and 3 bases, with 12 bases remaining between them. There are 14 residues in the CDR3. The CDR3 here is CATTRGRDTGELFF. In DNA form, the CDR3 reads TGTGCCACCACCAGGGGACGGGACACCGGGGAGCTGTTTTTT.

The V gene is TRBV15, the J gene TRBJ2-7, with 12 bases that match TRBD2. The CDR3 loop spans 16 amino acids. Germline values: CDR1 LNHNV, CDR2 YYDKDF (reference sequence). The J segment lost 2 bases and the V segment lost 0 bases, leaving 2 bases of the junction unmatched. CDR3 in DNA: TGTGCCACCAGCAGAGATGGACTAGCGGGACCCTACGAGCAGTACTTC. This translates into CATSRDGLAGPYEQYF.

The rearrangement uses TRBV7-2 and TRBJ1-1, with TRBD1 matching over 8 bases. This CDR3 has 13 residues. In germline, CDR1 is SGHTA, CDR2 FQGNSA. Trimming cost V 1 base and J 13 bases; bases outside gene matches: 8. The CDR3, as DNA: TGTGCCAGCAGCTTAGGGCACCGGGACAGGTTTTTCTTT. Translating gives CASSLGHRDRFFF.